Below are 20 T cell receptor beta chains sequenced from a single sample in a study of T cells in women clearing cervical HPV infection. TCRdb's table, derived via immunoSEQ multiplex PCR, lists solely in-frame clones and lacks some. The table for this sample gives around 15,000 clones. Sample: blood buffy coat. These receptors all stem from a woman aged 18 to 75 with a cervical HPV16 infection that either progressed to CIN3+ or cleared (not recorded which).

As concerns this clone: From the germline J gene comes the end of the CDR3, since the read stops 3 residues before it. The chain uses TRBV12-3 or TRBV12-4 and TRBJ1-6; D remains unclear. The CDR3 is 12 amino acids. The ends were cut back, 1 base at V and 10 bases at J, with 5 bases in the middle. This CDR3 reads CASSLERSPLHF. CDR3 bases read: TGTGCCAGCAGTTTAGAAAGGTCACCC.

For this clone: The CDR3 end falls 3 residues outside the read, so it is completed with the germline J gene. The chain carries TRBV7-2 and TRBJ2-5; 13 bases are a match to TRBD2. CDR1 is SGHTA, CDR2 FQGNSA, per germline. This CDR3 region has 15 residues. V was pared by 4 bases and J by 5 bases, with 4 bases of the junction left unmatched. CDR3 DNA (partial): TGTGCCAGCAGCTCGGGACTAGCGGGGTGGGAGACC. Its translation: CASSSGLAGWET. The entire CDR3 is CASSSGLAGWETQYF.

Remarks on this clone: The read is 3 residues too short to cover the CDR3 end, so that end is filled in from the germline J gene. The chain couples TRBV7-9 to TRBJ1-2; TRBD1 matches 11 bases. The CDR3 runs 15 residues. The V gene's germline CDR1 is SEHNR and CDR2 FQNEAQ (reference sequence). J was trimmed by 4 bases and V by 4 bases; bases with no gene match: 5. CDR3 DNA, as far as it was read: TGTGCCAGCAGCTGGACAGGGGGCGAGCGCTATGGC. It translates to CASSWTGGERYG. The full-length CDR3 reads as CASSWTGGERYGYTF.

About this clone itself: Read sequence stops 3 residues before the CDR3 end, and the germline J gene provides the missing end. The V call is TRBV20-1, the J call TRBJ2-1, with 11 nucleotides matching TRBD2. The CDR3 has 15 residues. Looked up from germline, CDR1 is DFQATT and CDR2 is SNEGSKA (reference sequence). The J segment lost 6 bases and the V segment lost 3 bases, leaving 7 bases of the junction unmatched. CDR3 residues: CSASHTSGGFNEQFF. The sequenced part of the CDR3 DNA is TGCAGTGCTAGCCACACTAGCGGGGGTTTCAATGAG.

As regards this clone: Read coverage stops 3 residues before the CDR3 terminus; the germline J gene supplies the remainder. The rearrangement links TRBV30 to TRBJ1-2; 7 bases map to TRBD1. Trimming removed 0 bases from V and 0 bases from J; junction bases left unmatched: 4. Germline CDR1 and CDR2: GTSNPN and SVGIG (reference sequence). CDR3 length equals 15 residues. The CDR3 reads CAWSVTGASNYGYTF. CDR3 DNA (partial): TGTGCCTGGAGTGTAACAGGGGCATCTAACTATGGC.

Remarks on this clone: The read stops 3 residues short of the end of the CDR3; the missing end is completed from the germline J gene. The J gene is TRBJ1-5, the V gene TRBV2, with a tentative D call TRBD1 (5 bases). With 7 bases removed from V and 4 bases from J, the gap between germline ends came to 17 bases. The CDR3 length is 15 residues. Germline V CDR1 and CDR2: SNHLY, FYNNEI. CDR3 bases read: TGTGCCAGCAACACTTGGGGCGGGGGTAATCAGCCC. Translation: CASNTWGGGNQP. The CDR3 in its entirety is CASNTWGGGNQPQHF.

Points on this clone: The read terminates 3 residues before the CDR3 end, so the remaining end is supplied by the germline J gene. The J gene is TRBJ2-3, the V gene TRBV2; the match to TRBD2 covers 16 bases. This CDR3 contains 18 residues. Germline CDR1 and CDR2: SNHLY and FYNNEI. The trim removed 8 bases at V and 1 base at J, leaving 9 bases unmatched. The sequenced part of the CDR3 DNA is TGTGCCAGCTGCGATCCGGGACTAGCGGGGGGGGGCACAGATACG. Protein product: CASCDPGLAGGGTDT. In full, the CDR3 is CASCDPGLAGGGTDTQYF.

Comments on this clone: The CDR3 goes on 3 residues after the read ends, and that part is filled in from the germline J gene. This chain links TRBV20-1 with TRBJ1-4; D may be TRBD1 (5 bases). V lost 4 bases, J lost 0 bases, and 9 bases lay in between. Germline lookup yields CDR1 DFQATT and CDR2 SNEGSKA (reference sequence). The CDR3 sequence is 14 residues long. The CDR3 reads CSATDSATNEKLFF. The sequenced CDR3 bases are TGCAGTGCTACAGACAGTGCAACTAATGAAAAA.

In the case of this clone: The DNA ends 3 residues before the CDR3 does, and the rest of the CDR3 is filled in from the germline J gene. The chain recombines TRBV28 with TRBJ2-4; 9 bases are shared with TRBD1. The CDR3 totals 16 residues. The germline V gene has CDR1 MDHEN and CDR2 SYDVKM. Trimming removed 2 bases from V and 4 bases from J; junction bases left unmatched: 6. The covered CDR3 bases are TGTGCCAGCAGTTTACCGACAGGGGGAATTAAAAACATT. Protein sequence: CASSLPTGGIKNI. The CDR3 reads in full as CASSLPTGGIKNIQYF.

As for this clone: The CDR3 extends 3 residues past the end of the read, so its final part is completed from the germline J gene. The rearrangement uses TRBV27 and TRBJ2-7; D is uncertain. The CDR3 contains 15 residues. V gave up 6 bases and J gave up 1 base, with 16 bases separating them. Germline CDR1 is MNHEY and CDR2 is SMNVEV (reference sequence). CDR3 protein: CASRQNPTGSYEQYF. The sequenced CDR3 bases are TGTGCCAGCAGACAAAACCCGACTGGTTCCTACGAG.

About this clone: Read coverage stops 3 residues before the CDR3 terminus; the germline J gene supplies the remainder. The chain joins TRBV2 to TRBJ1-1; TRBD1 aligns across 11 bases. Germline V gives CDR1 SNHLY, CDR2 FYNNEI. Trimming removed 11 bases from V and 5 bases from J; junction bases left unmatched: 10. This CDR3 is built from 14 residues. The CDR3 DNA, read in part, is TGTGCCGGCACCGGACAGGGGGCGAGGACTGAA. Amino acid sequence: CAGTGQGARTE. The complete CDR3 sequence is CAGTGQGARTEAFF.

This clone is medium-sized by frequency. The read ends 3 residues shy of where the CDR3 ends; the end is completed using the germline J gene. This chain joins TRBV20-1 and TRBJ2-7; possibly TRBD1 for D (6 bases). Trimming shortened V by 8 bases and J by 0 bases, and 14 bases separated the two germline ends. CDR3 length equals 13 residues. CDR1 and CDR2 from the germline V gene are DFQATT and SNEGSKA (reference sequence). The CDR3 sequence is CSTQRQASYEQYF. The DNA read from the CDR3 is TGCAGTACCCAACGACAGGCCTCCTACGAG.

CDR3 DNA, as far as it was read: TGTGCCAGCAGTAACCCGGGACAGGGGGCGGGCGAG. It encodes CASSNPGQGAGE. From start to end, the CDR3 is CASSNPGQGAGEQYF. V usage is TRBV2 and J usage is TRBJ2-7, with TRBD1 identical over 12 bases. The read terminates 3 residues ahead of where the CDR3 ends, so the germline J gene completes it. Germline values: CDR1 SNHLY, CDR2 FYNNEI. Trimming took 5 bases from V and 6 from J; bases not matched to a gene: 8. The CDR3 covers 15 residues.

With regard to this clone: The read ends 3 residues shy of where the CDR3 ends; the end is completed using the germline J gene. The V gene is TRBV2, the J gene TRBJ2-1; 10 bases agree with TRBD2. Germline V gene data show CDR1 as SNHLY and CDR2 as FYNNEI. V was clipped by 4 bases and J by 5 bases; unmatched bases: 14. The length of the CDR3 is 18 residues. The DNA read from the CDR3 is TGTGCCAGCAGTGGGGCTAGCGGGGGACCATTACTTAACAATGAG. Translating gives CASSGASGGPLLNNE. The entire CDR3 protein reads CASSGASGGPLLNNEQFF.

CDR3 loop: CASSFSEGGYNEQFF. The CDR3 DNA, read in part, is TGCGCCAGCAGCTTCTCGGAGGGGGGGTACAATGAG. The chain combines TRBV5-1 with TRBJ2-1; D is perhaps TRBD2 (7 bases). The observed sequence ends 3 residues before the CDR3 terminus, with the missing tail filled in from the germline J gene. The CDR3 loop spans 15 amino acids. Per the germline V gene, CDR1 is SGHRS and CDR2 is YFSETQ. Trimming pared 2 bases from V and 4 bases from J, leaving 13 bases between.

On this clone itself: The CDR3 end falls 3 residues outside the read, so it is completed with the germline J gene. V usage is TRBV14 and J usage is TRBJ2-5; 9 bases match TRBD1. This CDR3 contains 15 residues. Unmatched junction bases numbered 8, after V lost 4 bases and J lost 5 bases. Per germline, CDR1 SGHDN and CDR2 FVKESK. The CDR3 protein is CASSPFTGGRETQYF. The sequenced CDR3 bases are TGTGCCAGCAGCCCCTTTACAGGGGGCAGGGAGACC.

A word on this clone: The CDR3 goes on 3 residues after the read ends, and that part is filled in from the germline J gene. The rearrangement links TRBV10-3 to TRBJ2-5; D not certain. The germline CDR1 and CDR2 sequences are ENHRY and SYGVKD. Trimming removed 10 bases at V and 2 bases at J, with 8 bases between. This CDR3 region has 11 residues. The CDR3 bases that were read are TGTGCCACTCAGGATCAAGAGACC. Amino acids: CATQDQET. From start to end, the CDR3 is CATQDQETQYF.

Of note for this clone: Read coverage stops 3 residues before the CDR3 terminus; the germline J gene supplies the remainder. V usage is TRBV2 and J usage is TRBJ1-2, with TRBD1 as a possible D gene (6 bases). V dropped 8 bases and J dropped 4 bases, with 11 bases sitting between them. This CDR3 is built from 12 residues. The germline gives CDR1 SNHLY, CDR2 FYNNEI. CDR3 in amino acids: CASRKTGYGYTF. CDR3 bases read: TGTGCCAGCCGAAAGACAGGCTATGGC.

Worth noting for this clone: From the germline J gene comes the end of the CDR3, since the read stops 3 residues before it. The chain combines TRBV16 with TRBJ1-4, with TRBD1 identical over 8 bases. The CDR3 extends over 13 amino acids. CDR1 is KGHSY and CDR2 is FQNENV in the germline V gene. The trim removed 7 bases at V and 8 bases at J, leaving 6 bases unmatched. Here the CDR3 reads CASTAGTGEKLFF. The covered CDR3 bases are TGTGCCAGCACAGCCGGGACAGGCGAAAAA.

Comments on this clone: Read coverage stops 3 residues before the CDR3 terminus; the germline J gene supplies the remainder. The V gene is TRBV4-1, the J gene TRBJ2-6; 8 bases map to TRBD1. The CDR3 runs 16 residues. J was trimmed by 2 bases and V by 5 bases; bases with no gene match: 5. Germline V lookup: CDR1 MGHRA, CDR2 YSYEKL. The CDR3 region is CASSRQQGAGANVLTF. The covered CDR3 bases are TGCGCCAGCAGCAGACAACAGGGGGCTGGGGCCAACGTC.